This entry is about one TCR beta chain. The CDR3 consists of 16 residues. Germline-derived CDR1 and CDR2 are SGHTA and FQGNSA. Trimming removed 5 bases at V and 0 bases at J, with 16 bases between. Profiled with immunoSEQ multiplex PCR; TCRdb holds only in-frame clones, not every one. The table lists about 2.2 million clones, around 93% of them singletons. Naivety among CD8 cells was defined by CD45RO negativity and positive CCR7 selection, thereby excluding terminally differentiated effector memory CD45RA+ cells. The data derive from a study of shared clonotypes between healthy human individuals. Study-wide background: CD4 naive cells filled three plates per donor, CD4 memory three, CD8 naive two and CD8 memory one.

The specimen sequenced was naive CD8+ T cells from PBMCs. This chain joins TRBV7-2 and TRBJ2-5; TRBD1 is a possible D gene (6 bases). The sequence was obtained from a man aged 18 to 35 in good health. Some clones in this sample may be carry-over from other donors' samples. The CDR3 region is CASSIPWDKDQETQYF. CDR3 DNA: TGTGCCAGCAGCATCCCCTGGGACAAAGACCAAGAGACCCAGTACTTC.